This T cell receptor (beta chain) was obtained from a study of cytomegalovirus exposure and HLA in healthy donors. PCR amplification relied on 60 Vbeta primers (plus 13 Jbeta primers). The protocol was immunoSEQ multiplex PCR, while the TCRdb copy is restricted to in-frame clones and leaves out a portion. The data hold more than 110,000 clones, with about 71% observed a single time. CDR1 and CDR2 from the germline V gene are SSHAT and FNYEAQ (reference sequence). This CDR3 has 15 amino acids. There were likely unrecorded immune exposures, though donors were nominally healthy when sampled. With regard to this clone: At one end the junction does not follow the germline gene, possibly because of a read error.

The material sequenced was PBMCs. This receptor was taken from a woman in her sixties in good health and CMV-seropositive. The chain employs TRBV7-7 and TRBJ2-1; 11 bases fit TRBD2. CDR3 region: CASSLGLAGKDEQFF. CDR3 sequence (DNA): TGTGCTAGCAGCTTAGGACTAGCGGGCAAGGATGAGCAGTTCTTC.